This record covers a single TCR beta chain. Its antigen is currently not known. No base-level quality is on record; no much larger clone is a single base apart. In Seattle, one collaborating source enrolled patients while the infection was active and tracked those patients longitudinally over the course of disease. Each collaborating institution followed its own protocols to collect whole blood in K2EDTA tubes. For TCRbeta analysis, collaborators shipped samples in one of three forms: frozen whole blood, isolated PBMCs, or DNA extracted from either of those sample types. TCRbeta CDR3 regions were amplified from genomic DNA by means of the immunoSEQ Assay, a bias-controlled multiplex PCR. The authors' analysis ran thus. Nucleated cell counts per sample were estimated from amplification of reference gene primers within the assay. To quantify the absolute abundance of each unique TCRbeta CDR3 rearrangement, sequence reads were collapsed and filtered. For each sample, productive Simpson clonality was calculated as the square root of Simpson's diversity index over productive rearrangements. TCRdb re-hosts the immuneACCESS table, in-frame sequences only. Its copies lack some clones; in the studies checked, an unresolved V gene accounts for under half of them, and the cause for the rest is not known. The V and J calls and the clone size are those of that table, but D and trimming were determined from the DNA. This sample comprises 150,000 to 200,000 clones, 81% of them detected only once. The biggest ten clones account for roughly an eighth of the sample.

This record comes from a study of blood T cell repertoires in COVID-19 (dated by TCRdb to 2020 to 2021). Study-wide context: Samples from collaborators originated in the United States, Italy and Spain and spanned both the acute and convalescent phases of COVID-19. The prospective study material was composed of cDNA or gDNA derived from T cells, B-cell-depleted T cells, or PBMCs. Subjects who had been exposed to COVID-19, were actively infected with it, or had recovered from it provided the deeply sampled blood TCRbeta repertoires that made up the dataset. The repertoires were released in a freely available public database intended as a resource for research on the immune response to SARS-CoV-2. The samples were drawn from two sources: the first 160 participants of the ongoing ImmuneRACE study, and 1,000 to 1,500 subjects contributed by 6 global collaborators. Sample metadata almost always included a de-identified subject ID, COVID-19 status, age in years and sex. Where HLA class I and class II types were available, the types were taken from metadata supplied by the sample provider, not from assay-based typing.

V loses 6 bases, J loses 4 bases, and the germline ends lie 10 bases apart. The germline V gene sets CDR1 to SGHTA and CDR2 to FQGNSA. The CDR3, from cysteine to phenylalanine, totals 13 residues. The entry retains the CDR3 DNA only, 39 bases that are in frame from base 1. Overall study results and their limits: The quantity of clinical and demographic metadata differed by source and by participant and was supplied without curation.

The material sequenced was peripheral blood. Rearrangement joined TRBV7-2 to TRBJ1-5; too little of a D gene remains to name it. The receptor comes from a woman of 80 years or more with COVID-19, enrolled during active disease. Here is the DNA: TGTGCCAGCAGAAACGGTCTAAATCAGCCCCAGCATTTT. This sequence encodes CASRNGLNQPQHF.